This TCR beta chain was recorded in a study of T-cell memory formation after mild COVID-19. Study at large: Largely, TCR clusters stayed within a single donor.

Germline V gene sequence: CDR1 MNHEY, CDR2 SVGAGI. The ends were cut back, 2 bases at V and 7 bases at J, with 9 bases in the middle. The CDR3 is made up of 13 amino acids. Of note for this clonotype: Its antigen remains unidentified.

General observations from the study: Among CD4+ contracting clones, most were CM and EM, and CD8+ ones EMRA. A balance of CD4 and CD8 characterized clones contracting day 15 to 85, whereas later expanders leaned CD4+.

Amplification by 5'RACE using constant-segment primers produced TCR alpha and TCR beta cDNA libraries that carried sample barcodes and UMIs. A single record per CDR3 protein comes from TCRdb applying MiXCR to the 5' RACE reads. In the table there are 95,000 to 120,000 distinct CDR3 sequences, about 24% of which are singletons. The specimen sequenced was PBMCs or a T cell subset sorted from them (not recorded which). The TCR comes from a man aged 18 to 29 who had mild COVID-19 (a few samples of this study predate the infection). Cell type and time point are not known. V is TRBV6-5 and J is TRBJ2-1; D not resolved. The CDR3 DNA sequence: TGTGCCAGCAGTTACGCTGTTGATAATGAGCAGTTCTTC. Translated, it gives CASSYAVDNEQFF.